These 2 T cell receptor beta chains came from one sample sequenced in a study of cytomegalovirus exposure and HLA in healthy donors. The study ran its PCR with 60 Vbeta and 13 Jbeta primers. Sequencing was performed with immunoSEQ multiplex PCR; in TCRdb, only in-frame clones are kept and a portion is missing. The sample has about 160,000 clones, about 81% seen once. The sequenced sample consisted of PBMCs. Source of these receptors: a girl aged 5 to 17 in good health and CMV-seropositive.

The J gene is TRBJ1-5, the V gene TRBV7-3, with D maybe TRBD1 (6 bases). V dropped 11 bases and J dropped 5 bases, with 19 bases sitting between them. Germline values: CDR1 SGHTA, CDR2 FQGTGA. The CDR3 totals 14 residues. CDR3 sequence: CAGGPVGAHQPQHF. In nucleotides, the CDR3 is TGTGCCGGTGGACCCGTGGGGGCCCATCAGCCCCAGCATTTT.

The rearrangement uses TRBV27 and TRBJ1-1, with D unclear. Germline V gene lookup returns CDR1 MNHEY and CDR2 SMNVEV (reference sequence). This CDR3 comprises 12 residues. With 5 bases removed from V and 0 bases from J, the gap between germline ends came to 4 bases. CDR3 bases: TGTGCCAGCAGTACTGTGAACACTGAAGCTTTCTTT. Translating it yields CASSTVNTEAFF.